This entry concerns a single T cell receptor (beta chain). These data belong to a study of shared clonotypes between healthy human individuals. This CDR3 contains 14 residues. The germline V gene encodes CDR1 GTSNPN and CDR2 SVGIG (reference sequence). V was clipped by 4 bases and J by 4 bases, with 14 bases between them. This table comes from immunoSEQ multiplex PCR, and its TCRdb copy is limited to in-frame clones, with some not included. The sample has about a million clones, roughly 70% seen once. The J gene is TRBJ1-5, the V gene TRBV30; no clear D. The specimen sequenced was memory CD4+ T cells sorted from blood. Subset denoted: CD45RA-negative fraction. This clonotype was obtained from a man between 18 and 35 years old in good health. DNA of the CDR3: TGTGCCTGGACCCTGGCTGGGGTAAATCAGCCCCAGCATTTT. Amino acid sequence: CAWTLAGVNQPQHF.